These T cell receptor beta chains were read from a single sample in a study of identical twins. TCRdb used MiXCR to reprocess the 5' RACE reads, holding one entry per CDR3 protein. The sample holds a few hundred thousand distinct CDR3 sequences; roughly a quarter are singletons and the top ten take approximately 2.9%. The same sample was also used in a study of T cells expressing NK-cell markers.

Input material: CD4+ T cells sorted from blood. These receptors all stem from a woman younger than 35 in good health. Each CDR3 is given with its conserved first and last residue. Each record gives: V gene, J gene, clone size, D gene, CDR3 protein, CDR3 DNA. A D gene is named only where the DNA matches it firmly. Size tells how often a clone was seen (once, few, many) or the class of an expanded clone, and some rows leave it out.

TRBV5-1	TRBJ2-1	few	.	CASSSDFSKQFF	TGCGCCAGCAGCTCAGACTTCTCCAAGCAGTTCTTC
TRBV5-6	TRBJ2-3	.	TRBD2	CASSFLSGDTDTQYF	TGTGCCAGCAGCTTTCTAAGCGGGGACACAGATACGCAGTATTTT
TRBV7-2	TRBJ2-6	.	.	CASSTISSGANVLTF	TGTGCCAGCAGCACCATCAGTTCTGGGGCCAACGTCCTGACTTTC
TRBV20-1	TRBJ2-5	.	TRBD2	CSARDRLADNQKRVAQYF	TGCAGTGCTAGAGATCGACTAGCGGATAATCAGAAGAGAGTTGCCCAGTACTTC
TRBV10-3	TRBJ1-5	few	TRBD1	CAISGTGVNQPQHF	TGTGCCATCAGTGGGACAGGGGTAAATCAGCCCCAGCATTTT
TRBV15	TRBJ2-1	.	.	CATSRNPSSYNEQFF	TGTGCCACCAGCAGAAACCCGAGCTCCTACAATGAGCAGTTCTTC
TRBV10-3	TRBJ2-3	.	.	CASLTRQADTQYF	TGTGCCAGCCTCACTCGACAAGCAGATACGCAGTATTTT
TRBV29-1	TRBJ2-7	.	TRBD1	CSVDRGQGYEQYF	TGCAGCGTCGACCGGGGACAGGGGTACGAGCAGTACTTC
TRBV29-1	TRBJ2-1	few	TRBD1	CSVVSRGRINEQFF	TGCAGCGTTGTATCCAGGGGGCGTATCAATGAGCAGTTCTTC
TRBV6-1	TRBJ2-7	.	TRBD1	CASSRDRNSYEQYF	TGTGCCAGCAGCCGGGACAGGAATTCCTACGAGCAGTACTTC
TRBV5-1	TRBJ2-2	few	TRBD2	CASRPLTSGSTGELFF	TGCGCCAGCAGACCCCTGACTAGCGGGAGCACCGGGGAGCTGTTTTTT
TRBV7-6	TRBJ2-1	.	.	CASSLVPGVAQVEQFF	TGTGCCAGCAGCTTAGTTCCGGGAGTGGCCCAGGTTGAGCAGTTCTTC
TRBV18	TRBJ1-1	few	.	CASGTDSFMNTEAFF	TGTGCCTCGGGGACTGACTCCTTCATGAACACTGAAGCTTTCTTT
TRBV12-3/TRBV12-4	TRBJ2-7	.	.	CASSKPDNEQYF	TGTGCCAGCAGCAAACCCGATAACGAGCAGTACTTC
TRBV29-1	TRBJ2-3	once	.	CSGRASVVDTQYF	TGCAGCGGGAGGGCCTCCGTTGTAGATACGCAGTATTTT
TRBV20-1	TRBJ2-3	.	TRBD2	CSARGAGVGDMQYF	TGCAGTGCTAGGGGAGCGGGAGTGGGAGATATGCAGTATTTT
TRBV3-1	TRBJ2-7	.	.	CASSQKGTGYEQYF	TGTGCCAGCAGCCAAAAGGGTACGGGCTACGAGCAGTACTTC
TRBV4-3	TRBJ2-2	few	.	CASSIAQANTGELFF	TGCGCCAGCAGCATCGCACAGGCGAACACCGGGGAGCTGTTTTTT
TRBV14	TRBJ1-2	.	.	CASSQEASYGYTF	TGTGCCAGCAGCCAAGAAGCCAGCTATGGCTACACCTTC
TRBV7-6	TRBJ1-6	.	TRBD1	CASSLEGTGASPLHF	TGTGCCAGCAGCTTAGAGGGGACAGGGGCTTCACCCCTCCACTTT
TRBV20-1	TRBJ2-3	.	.	CSGRSVDTQYF	TGCAGCGGTCGTAGCGTAGATACGCAGTATTTT
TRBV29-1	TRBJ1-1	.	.	CSVEDPAGAFF	TGCAGCGTTGAAGACCCAGCAGGAGCTTTCTTT